Below, 9 T cell receptor beta chains from the same sample are listed, as sequenced in a study of cytomegalovirus exposure and HLA in healthy donors listed by TCRdb under 2017. The library was generated by the immunoSEQ multiplex PCR assay. The multiplex PCR relied on a mix of 60 forward primers for TCR Vbeta segments and 13 reverse primers for TCR Jbeta segments. Here the immuneACCESS table is served through TCRdb, limited to in-frame sequences with V and J called. Missing clones are a known gap in these copies; in checked studies unresolved V genes cover under half, and the rest lacks a known reason. Counted in this sample were 160,000 or so clones; 70% to 80% of them appeared once. The top ten clonotypes cover about 1.5% of the sample. What was sequenced was PBMCs. The receptor source for this set is a male donor in good health and CMV-seronegative.

This sequence joins TRBV27 and TRBJ2-3; TRBD2 matches at 10 bases. The V segment lost 4 bases and the J segment 2 bases; nucleotides outside the gene matches: 12. From germline, CDR1 is MNHEY and CDR2 SMNVEV (reference sequence). CDR3 length equals 18 residues. The CDR3 region has the DNA TGTGCCAGCAGTTATCGGGCTAGCGGGAGTAGAAACACAGATACGCAGTATTTT. Protein: CASSYRASGSRNTDTQYF.

The chain is built from TRBV5-1 and TRBJ1-2; D is possibly TRBD1 (6 bases). Trimming took 5 bases from V and 4 from J, leaving 15 bases between them. This CDR3 is built from 14 residues. Germline CDR1 is SGHRS and CDR2 is YFSETQ. The CDR3 reads CASRIIQGPYGYTF. The CDR3 DNA is TGCGCCAGCAGAATCATACAGGGCCCCTATGGCTACACCTTC. The entire variable domain, with the rest obtained from reference TRBV5-1 and TRBJ1-2, is as follows: KAGVTQTPRYLIKTRGQQVTLSCSPISGHRSVSWYQQTPGQGLQFLFEYFSETQRNKGNFPGRFSGRQFSNSRSEMNVSTLELGDSALYLCASRIIQGPYGYTFGSGTRLTVV.

The chain combines TRBV7-8 with TRBJ1-1; D gene uncertain. V gave up 3 bases and J gave up 0 bases, with 5 bases separating them. This CDR3 is 13 amino acids long. Germline V gives CDR1 SGHVS, CDR2 FQNEAQ. The CDR3: CASSFKLNTEAFF. Written as DNA, the CDR3 is TGTGCCAGCAGCTTCAAATTGAACACTGAAGCTTTCTTT.

The J gene is TRBJ1-1, the V gene TRBV7-8, with D perhaps TRBD1 (6 bases). Trimming removed 5 bases at V and 1 base at J, with 17 bases between. The CDR3 contains 16 residues. Looked up from germline, CDR1 is SGHVS and CDR2 is FQNEAQ. CDR3 sequence: CASSPPGGLTNTEAFF. The CDR3, as DNA: TGTGCCAGCAGCCCACCCGGGGGGCTTACGAACACTGAAGCTTTCTTT.

This clone was detected a few times. The rearrangement uses TRBV4-3 and TRBJ2-1; D is perhaps TRBD2 (6 bases). This CDR3 has 16 amino acids. From germline, CDR1 is LGHNA and CDR2 YSLEER. V was clipped by 0 bases and J by 6 bases, with 15 bases between them. CDR3 nucleotides: TGCGCCAGCAGCCAAGATGTGGCGGGGTGGGGCAATGAGCAGTTCTTC. The encoded protein is CASSQDVAGWGNEQFF.

The V gene is TRBV7-2, the J gene TRBJ2-3, with D perhaps TRBD1 (7 bases). The CDR3 spans 13 residues. V lost 4 bases and J 5 bases, leaving 10 bases between the germline ends. The germline V gene has CDR1 SGHTA and CDR2 FQGNSA. The CDR3 loop reads CASSSQGGDTQYF. In DNA, the CDR3 is TGTGCCAGCAGCTCCCAGGGGGGAGATACGCAGTATTTT.

This chain uses TRBV27 with TRBJ1-1, with a weak D call TRBD1 (6 bases). The V gene lost 6 bases and the J gene lost 1 base, with 9 bases spanning the gap. Germline V gene lookup returns CDR1 MNHEY and CDR2 SMNVEV (reference sequence). The CDR3 covers 13 residues. CDR3 residues: CASSGQQNTEAFF. The DNA of the CDR3 is TGTGCCAGCAGCGGACAGCAGAACACTGAAGCTTTCTTT.

The V call is TRBV27, the J call TRBJ1-3; D unresolved. The V end lost 10 bases, the J end lost 1 base, and 17 bases lay between the germline ends. CDR1 and CDR2 from the germline V gene are MNHEY and SMNVEV (reference sequence). The CDR3 covers 15 residues. The CDR3 sequence is CAIGRGNPSGNTIYF. The CDR3 DNA follows: TGTGCCATCGGTCGAGGGAACCCGTCTGGAAACACCATATATTTT.

The chain joins TRBV30 to TRBJ2-7; 7 bases match TRBD2. Germline lookup yields CDR1 GTSNPN and CDR2 SVGIG (reference sequence). V dropped 3 bases and J dropped 1; count of bases not matched to a gene: 9. The CDR3 is made up of 15 amino acids. The CDR3 nucleotides are TGTGCCTGGAGGGAGTTTGGGACTACGTCCTACGAGCAGTACTTC. It is translated as CAWREFGTTSYEQYF.